This T cell receptor beta chain was found in a study of T cell responses to AZD1222 COVID-19 vaccine. The CDR3 contains 13 residues. Germline CDR1 is MNHEY and CDR2 is SMNVEV (reference sequence). Trimming removed 3 bases from V and 5 bases from J; junction bases left unmatched: 3. TCRdb keeps only in-frame clones here, not all; method: immunoSEQ multiplex PCR. The sample carries roughly 120,000 clones, about 88% recorded once. The chain combines TRBV27 with TRBJ1-2, with 7 bases lining up with TRBD1. The sample consisted of peripheral blood, taken on day 0 of AZD1222 vaccination. This sequence originates from an adult in good health. The CDR3 is CASSFRQGYGYTF. Here the CDR3 DNA reads TGTGCCAGCAGTTTTAGACAGGGTTATGGCTACACCTTC.